These 28 T cell receptor beta chains were sequenced from one sample in a study of OX40 agonist ivuxolimab in advanced cancers. Using immunoSEQ multiplex PCR, the repertoire was profiled, and TCRdb retains in-frame clones only, with some absent. The sample records roughly 86,000 clones, about 93% being singletons. This specimen was CD4+ or CD8+ T cells sorted from blood, taken in a trial of the OX40 agonist ivuxolimab. Receptors were obtained from an adult with an advanced solid tumor such as melanoma, head and neck, liver or kidney cancer.

The chain uses TRBV5-4 and TRBJ2-1; no reliable D call. This CDR3 has 13 amino acids. The V and J ends lost 0 bases and 4 bases respectively, with 5 bases between them. From germline, CDR1 is SGHNT and CDR2 YYREEE (reference sequence). CDR3 in DNA: TGTGCCAGCAGCTTGGACAGTTACAATGAGCAGTTCTTC. Its protein product is CASSLDSYNEQFF.

The chain uses TRBV28 and TRBJ2-7; D remains unclear. Germline V gene sequence: CDR1 MDHEN, CDR2 SYDVKM. V lost 4 bases to trimming and J lost 7 bases, with 17 bases between them. This CDR3 has 14 residues. CDR3 amino acids: CASSSWALRWEQYF. The CDR3 nucleotides read TGTGCCAGCAGTTCCTGGGCCCTGCGCTGGGAGCAGTACTTC.

The chain couples TRBV6-6 to TRBJ2-5; 8 positions match TRBD2. After removal of 6 bases from V and 2 bases from J, the junction contained 8 bases not matched to a gene. This CDR3 region has 15 residues. From germline, CDR1 is MNHNY and CDR2 SVGAGI (reference sequence). CDR3 amino acids: CASRGVASGQETQYF. CDR3 DNA: TGTGCCAGCAGAGGAGTAGCTAGCGGGCAAGAGACCCAGTACTTC.

This chain's CDR3 is CASSLVTGAYEQYF. The CDR3 region has the DNA TGTGCCAGCAGCCTCGTCACAGGCGCCTACGAGCAGTACTTC. The rearrangement joins TRBV7-6 to TRBJ2-7, with D perhaps matching TRBD1 (5 bases). There are 14 residues in the CDR3. Trimming stripped 5 bases from V and 2 bases from J, with 13 bases between. Germline-derived CDR1 and CDR2 are SGHVS and FNYEAQ.

This chain links TRBV19 with TRBJ2-7, with 12 bases identical to TRBD1. From germline, CDR1 is LNHDA and CDR2 SQIVND (reference sequence). The CDR3 has 14 amino acids. The J segment lost 6 bases and the V segment lost 5 bases, leaving 5 bases of the junction unmatched. CDR3 loop: CASSSGTGGGEQYF. In DNA form, the CDR3 reads TGTGCCAGTAGTTCCGGGACAGGGGGCGGCGAGCAGTACTTC.

The genes are TRBV10-1 and TRBJ2-5; 7 nucleotides agree with TRBD2. Trimming cost V 10 bases and J 3 bases; bases outside gene matches: 8. The CDR3 runs 13 residues. CDR1 is WNHNN, CDR2 SYGVQD, per germline (reference sequence). CDR3 nucleotide sequence: TGCGCCACTGCCGCGGCGGGGGAAGAGACCCAGTACTTC. It yields the protein CATAAAGEETQYF.

This chain connects TRBV29-1 to TRBJ2-5; no clear D. This CDR3 is 12 amino acids long. The germline V and J ends were trimmed by 4 bases and 3 bases, with 9 bases remaining between them. Germline V gene lookup returns CDR1 SQVTM and CDR2 ANQGSEA. The CDR3 nucleotides read TGCAGCGTTGCCCAGGCCGAAGAGACCCAGTACTTC. It translates to CSVAQAEETQYF.

V usage is TRBV5-4 and J usage is TRBJ2-3; TRBD2 might be the D (6 bases). From germline, CDR1 is SGHNT and CDR2 YYREEE (reference sequence). The CDR3 spans 15 residues. V shed 0 bases and J shed 5 bases, with 13 bases lying between them. DNA for the CDR3: TGTGCCAGCAGCTTGGATTCTAGCGCCGTAGATACGCAGTATTTT. Translation gives CASSLDSSAVDTQYF.

The J gene is TRBJ2-5, the V gene TRBV19; no clear D gene. CDR3 length equals 13 residues. Deletions cut 3 bases from V and 1 base from J, with 6 bases between. In germline, CDR1 is LNHDA, CDR2 SQIVND (reference sequence). The CDR3 reads CASSMASQETQYF. For the CDR3, the DNA is TGTGCCAGTAGTATGGCGAGCCAAGAGACCCAGTACTTC.

The genes are TRBV2 and TRBJ2-2, with 11 bases fitting TRBD2. This CDR3 is 15 amino acids long. Per germline, CDR1 SNHLY and CDR2 FYNNEI. V shed 7 bases, J shed 4 bases, and the junction held 5 bases outside the gene matches. The chain's CDR3 is CASTGLAGGTGELFF. The CDR3, as DNA: TGTGCCAGCACCGGACTAGCGGGTGGCACCGGGGAGCTGTTTTTT.

In DNA, the CDR3 is TGCGCCAGCAGCTTCGGACAGGGGGATTCGGGCGGGGAGCTGTTTTTT. Residues: CASSFGQGDSGGELFF. This sequence joins TRBV5-1 and TRBJ2-2, with 10 bases matching TRBD1. CDR3 length: 16 residues. The trim removed 2 bases at V and 7 bases at J, leaving 8 bases unmatched. The germline gives CDR1 SGHRS, CDR2 YFSETQ.

The chain links TRBV28 to TRBJ1-1; 11 bases align to TRBD1. Germline assignment: CDR1 MDHEN and CDR2 SYDVKM. This CDR3 spans 15 amino acids. DNA of the CDR3: TGTGGTCGTAGGGACAGGGGGAGTTCGGACGGTGAAGCTTTCTTT. Its translation: CGRRDRGSSDGEAFF.

The chain links TRBV28 to TRBJ2-7; D gene ambiguous. Between the trimmed V and J ends, which lost 7 bases and 3 bases, there was a span of 13 bases. Germline CDR1 reads MDHEN; CDR2 reads SYDVKM. This CDR3 has 13 residues. Here the CDR3 reads CASNSRNFYEQYF. DNA of the CDR3: TGTGCCAGCAACTCAAGGAATTTCTACGAGCAGTACTTC.

The rearrangement joins TRBV9 to TRBJ2-1, with D possibly being TRBD1 (5 bases). Germline loops: CDR1 SGDLS, CDR2 YYNGEE. This CDR3 region has 14 residues. With 3 bases removed from V and 4 bases from J, the gap between germline ends came to 11 bases. CDR3 coding DNA: TGTGCCAGCAGCGCTGCGACAGAGTACAATGAGCAGTTCTTC. Translated, it gives CASSAATEYNEQFF.

This chain uses TRBV5-1 with TRBJ1-2; the match to TRBD1 covers 7 bases. The CDR3 consists of 14 residues. Germline lookup yields CDR1 SGHRS and CDR2 YFSETQ. V lost 2 bases, J lost 0 bases, and 1 base stayed unmatched. CDR3 region: CASSLGQANYGYTF. CDR3 in DNA: TGCGCCAGCAGCTTAGGACAGGCTAACTATGGCTACACCTTC.

There are a few counts of this clone. The gene calls are TRBV28 and TRBJ1-5, with D hard to call. The germline V gene has CDR1 MDHEN and CDR2 SYDVKM. V lost 2 bases and J lost 4, with 9 bases in between. The CDR3 covers 14 residues. The CDR3 is CASSLGWGNQPQHF. The CDR3 DNA reads as TGTGCCAGCAGTTTAGGTTGGGGAAATCAGCCCCAGCATTTT.

Turning to this clone: Sequence at one end of the junction differs from germline and may be a read error. This chain joins TRBV28 and TRBJ1-4, with a possible D match to TRBD1 (6 bases). The germline V gene has CDR1 MDHEN and CDR2 SYDVKM. The CDR3 length is 17 residues. CDR3 DNA: TGTGCCAGCATTAATGGGGGCGGGGTCACGTCTAAAGAAAAACTGTTTTTT. Protein sequence: CASINGGGVTSKEKLFF.

This chain joins TRBV5-1 and TRBJ2-3; D not certain. Trimming stripped 3 bases from V and 2 bases from J, with 13 bases between. This CDR3 has 15 residues. Germline-derived CDR1 and CDR2 are SGHRS and YFSETQ. CDR3 coding DNA: TGCGCCAGCAGCTCCCAAAGTCTACCCACAGATACGCAGTATTTT. It is translated as CASSSQSLPTDTQYF.

The chain carries TRBV5-6 and TRBJ2-5; a possible D gene is TRBD1 (8 bases). This CDR3 has 16 amino acids. CDR1 and CDR2 from the germline V gene are SGHDT and YYEEEE. Trimming took 4 bases from V and 1 from J, leaving 17 bases between them. CDR3 in amino acids: CASSGGDRRRQETQYF. The CDR3 DNA reads TGTGCCAGCAGCGGGGGGGACAGGCGCCGCCAAGAGACCCAGTACTTC.

The genes are TRBV28 and TRBJ2-1; the D gene could be TRBD1 or TRBD2 (5 bases each). CDR3 length: 15 residues. Trimming removed 7 bases at V and 0 bases at J, with 13 bases between. Germline CDR1 reads MDHEN; CDR2 reads SYDVKM. CDR3 coding DNA: TGTGCCAGCAACCCGGGGCCTCGCTCCTACAATGAGCAGTTCTTC. The encoded protein is CASNPGPRSYNEQFF. The entire variable domain, with the rest obtained from reference TRBV28 and TRBJ2-1, is as follows: DVKVTQSSRYLVKRTGEKVFLECVQDMDHENMFWYRQDPGLGLRLIYFSYDVKMKEKGDIPEGYSVSREKKERFSLILESASTNQTSMYLCASNPGPRSYNEQFFGPGTRLTVL.

This clone turned up a few times. This chain joins TRBV6-5 and TRBJ1-2; 9 bases line up with TRBD1. There are 13 residues in the CDR3. Trimming removed 4 bases from V and 8 bases from J; junction bases left unmatched: 5. CDR1 is MNHEY and CDR2 is SVGAGI in the germline V gene. The CDR3 DNA reads as TGTGCCAGCAGTTGGGACAGGGCCAAAGGCTACACCTTC. Translated: CASSWDRAKGYTF.

The V gene is TRBV30, the J gene TRBJ2-1; D is unclear. Germline lookup yields CDR1 GTSNPN and CDR2 SVGIG (reference sequence). Trimming took 0 bases from V and 6 from J, leaving 9 bases between them. This CDR3 contains 13 residues. In nucleotides, the CDR3 is TGTGCCTGGAGTGTACAAGCTACCAATGAGCAGTTCTTC. This codes for CAWSVQATNEQFF.

This clone appeared a few times. This chain connects TRBV11-2 to TRBJ2-1; 8 bases fit TRBD2. The CDR3 covers 14 residues. Per germline, CDR1 SGHAT and CDR2 FQNNGV. Trimming took 1 base from V and 8 from J; bases not matched to a gene: 4. CDR3 residues: CASSLAGGRYEQFF. The CDR3 bases are TGTGCCAGCAGCTTAGCGGGAGGGCGGTATGAGCAGTTCTTC. The full variable domain, rest sourced from reference TRBV11-2 and TRBJ2-1, is EAGVAQSPRYKIIEKRQSVAFWCNPISGHATLYWYQQILGQGPKLLIQFQNNGVVDDSQLPKDRFSAERLKGVDSTLKIQPAKLEDSAVYLCASSLAGGRYEQFFGPGTRLTVL.

The J gene is TRBJ1-4, the V gene TRBV18; D not resolved. CDR1 and CDR2 (germline): KGHSH, LQKENI. This CDR3 has 16 residues. The V end lost 4 bases, the J end lost 0 bases, and 12 bases lay between the germline ends. CDR3 DNA sequence: TGTGCCAGCTCACTTAATACCGGGACAACTAATGAAAAACTGTTTTTT. This gives the protein CASSLNTGTTNEKLFF. Complete variable domain (other parts from reference TRBV18 and TRBJ1-4): NAGVMQNPRHLVRRRGQEARLRCSPMKGHSHVYWYRQLPEEGLKFMVYLQKENIIDESGMPKERFSAEFPKEGPSILRIQQVVRGDSAAYFCASSLNTGTTNEKLFFGSGTQLSVL.

This clone was observed a single time. The gene calls are TRBV4-1 and TRBJ2-1; the D gene is possibly TRBD1 (6 bases). The CDR3 contains 16 residues. Germline values: CDR1 MGHRA, CDR2 YSYEKL. The ends were cut back, 0 bases at V and 3 bases at J, with 12 bases in the middle. The CDR3 loop is CASSQDRQGHYNEQFF. The CDR3 DNA reads as TGCGCCAGCAGCCAAGATAGGCAGGGGCACTACAATGAGCAGTTCTTC.

This clone was recorded once. V gene TRBV5-4 combines with J gene TRBJ2-3; D may be TRBD2 (5 bases). Germline assignment: CDR1 SGHNT and CDR2 YYREEE (reference sequence). This CDR3 contains 16 residues. The V end lost 0 bases, the J end lost 0 bases, and 11 bases lay between the germline ends. In DNA, the CDR3 is TGTGCCAGCAGCTTGGCCCTTCTAGCAAGCACAGATACGCAGTATTTT. Translated, it gives CASSLALLASTDTQYF.

This clone showed up just a few times. This chain connects TRBV2 to TRBJ1-2; D is undetermined. V shed 4 bases and J shed 6 bases, with 9 bases lying between them. CDR1 and CDR2 (germline): SNHLY, FYNNEI. This CDR3 region has 12 residues. This CDR3 is CASSAQSHGYTF. In DNA form, the CDR3 reads TGTGCCAGCAGTGCACAGTCCCATGGCTACACCTTC. Using reference TRBV2 and TRBJ1-2 for the parts outside the CDR3, the full variable domain is EPEVTQTPSHQVTQMGQEVILRCVPISNHLYFYWYRQILGQKVEFLVSFYNNEISEKSEIFDDQFSVERPDGSNFTLKIRSTKLEDSAMYFCASSAQSHGYTFGSGTRLTVV.

The rearrangement links TRBV7-8 to TRBJ2-5; 7 bases line up with TRBD2. This CDR3 has 14 amino acids. V dropped 5 bases and J dropped 1; count of bases not matched to a gene: 4. The V gene's germline CDR1 is SGHVS and CDR2 FQNEAQ. The CDR3 nucleotides are TGTGCCAGCAGCCCGGGACTACTCCAAGAGACCCAGTACTTC. Encoded protein: CASSPGLLQETQYF.